One and the same sample provided the 10 T cell receptor beta chains below, sequenced in a study of blood T cells in healthy people across ages. With a J-beta primer mix and a sample-barcoded 5' primer, a second PCR ran roughly 6 to 11 cycles. From the 5' RACE reads, TCRdb called clonotypes with MiXCR, one entry per CDR3 protein. The sample shows about 1.8 million distinct CDR3 sequences, roughly 49% of them seen only once. The sample taken for sequencing was blood. The receptors here all came from a woman aged 40 to 49 in good health.

This chain's CDR3 is CASSLTLSTGVNSPLHF. Written as DNA, the CDR3 is TGCGCCAGCAGCCTTACATTATCGACAGGTGTTAATTCACCCCTCCACTTT. This rearrangement joins TRBV5-1 to TRBJ1-6, with D perhaps matching TRBD1 (6 bases). CDR1 and CDR2 (germline): SGHRS, YFSETQ. CDR3 length: 17 amino acids. Trimming cost V 4 bases and J 6 bases, with 20 bases left between them. Full variable domain (rest looked up from reference TRBV5-1 and TRBJ1-6): KAGVTQTPRYLIKTRGQQVTLSCSPISGHRSVSWYQQTPGQGLQFLFEYFSETQRNKGNFPGRFSGRQFSNSRSEMNVSTLELGDSALYLCASSLTLSTGVNSPLHFGNGTRLTVT.

This chain links TRBV6-5 with TRBJ1-1; D unclear. Germline CDR1 reads MNHEY; CDR2 reads SVGAGI. The CDR3 is made up of 12 amino acids. Trimming pared 5 bases from V and 7 bases from J, leaving 11 bases between. CDR3 amino acids: CASSPPTSEAFF. CDR3 nucleotide sequence: TGTGCCAGCAGTCCCCCTACCAGTGAAGCTTTCTTT.

This chain uses TRBV3-1 with TRBJ2-7; D gene unclear. Germline V CDR1 and CDR2: LGHDT, YNNKEL (reference sequence). Trimming took off 1 base at V and 6 bases at J, with 10 bases between the two ends. CDR3 length: 13 residues. CDR3 sequence reads: CASSQAYTGEQYF. In DNA form, the CDR3 reads TGTGCCAGCAGCCAAGCCTACACGGGCGAGCAGTACTTC.

This chain links TRBV29-1 with TRBJ2-3; a possible D gene is TRBD1 (6 bases). Germline-derived CDR1 and CDR2 are SQVTM and ANQGSEA. There are 12 residues in the CDR3. V was clipped by 4 bases and J by 2 bases, with 7 bases between them. The CDR3 bases are TGCAGCGTTGGGACAGACACAGATACGCAGTATTTT. Its protein is CSVGTDTDTQYF.

This chain joins TRBV6-2 or TRBV6-3 and TRBJ1-1; D is unclear. Trimming removed 11 bases from V and 0 bases from J, with 13 bases in between. Germline CDR1 reads MNHEY; CDR2 reads SVGEGT. This CDR3 is built from 13 residues. CDR3 nucleotide sequence: TGTGCCGGAGGACGGAGCATGAACACTGAAGCTTTCTTT. It is translated as CAGGRSMNTEAFF.

This clonotype has only a few counts. The rearrangement links TRBV6-2 or TRBV6-3 to TRBJ2-6; D is possibly TRBD1 or TRBD2 (5 bases each). V lost 11 bases to trimming and J lost 0 bases, with 20 bases between them. CDR1 and CDR2 from the germline V gene are MNHEY and SVGEGT. The CDR3 sequence is 17 residues long. The DNA of the CDR3 is TGTGCCTCCCATTTCCCGGGACCGCCCTCTGGGGCCAACGTCCTGACTTTC. This translates into CASHFPGPPSGANVLTF.

With regard to this clonotype: The junction differs from germline at one of its ends, possibly a read error. This rearrangement joins TRBV6-6 to TRBJ1-2; tentatively, D is TRBD1 (6 bases). The CDR3 length is 14 residues. Looked up from germline, CDR1 is MNHNY and CDR2 is SVGAGI (reference sequence). CDR3 protein: CTSRPGENNYGYTF. CDR3 DNA: TGTACCAGCAGACCAGGGGAGAATAACTATGGCTACACCTTC.

This chain uses TRBV20-1 with TRBJ1-1; 7 nucleotides match TRBD1. The CDR3 runs to 15 residues. Per the germline V gene, CDR1 is DFQATT and CDR2 is SNEGSKA (reference sequence). Germline trimming cut 0 bases from V and 1 base from J; bases unmatched to any gene: 5. The CDR3 loop is CSARDLGTENTEAFF. The DNA of the CDR3 is TGCAGTGCTAGAGATTTAGGGACAGAGAACACTGAAGCTTTCTTT.

Ten or more counts support this clonotype. This chain joins TRBV7-2 and TRBJ1-5; D unresolved. This CDR3 contains 15 residues. The V end was cut by 1 base, the J end by 1 base, with 8 bases between. CDR1 and CDR2 (germline): SGHTA, FQGNSA. The CDR3 region has the DNA TGTGCCAGCAGCTTAGGGGTCCTAAGCAATCAGCCCCAGCATTTT. It is translated as CASSLGVLSNQPQHF.

The table lists this clonotype with a few counts. V usage is TRBV11-2 and J usage is TRBJ1-2, with 7 bases identical to TRBD1. V lost 1 base, J lost 8 bases, and 10 bases stayed unmatched. The CDR3 is 15 amino acids. Germline assignment: CDR1 SGHAT and CDR2 FQNNGV. For the CDR3, the DNA is TGTGCCAGCAGCTTAGCCCAGGACAGGCGAAGAGGCTACACCTTC. Residues: CASSLAQDRRRGYTF.